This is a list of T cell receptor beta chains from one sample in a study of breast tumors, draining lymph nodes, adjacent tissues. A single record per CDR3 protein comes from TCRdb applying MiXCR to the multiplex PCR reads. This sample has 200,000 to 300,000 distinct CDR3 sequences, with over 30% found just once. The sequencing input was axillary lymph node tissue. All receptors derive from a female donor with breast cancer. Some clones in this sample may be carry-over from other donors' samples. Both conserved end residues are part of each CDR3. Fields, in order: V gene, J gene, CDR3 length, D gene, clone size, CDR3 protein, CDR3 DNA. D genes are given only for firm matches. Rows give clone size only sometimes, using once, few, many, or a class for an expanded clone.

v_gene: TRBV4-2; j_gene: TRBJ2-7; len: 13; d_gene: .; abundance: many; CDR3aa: CASRGTLSYEQYF; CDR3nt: TGTGCCAGCAGAGGGACTCTGTCCTACGAGCAGTACTTC
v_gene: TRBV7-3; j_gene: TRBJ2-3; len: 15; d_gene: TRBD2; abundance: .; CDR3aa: CACSLRDYGEDTQYF; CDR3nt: TGTGCCTGCAGCTTAAGGGACTACGGTGAGGATACGCAGTATTTT
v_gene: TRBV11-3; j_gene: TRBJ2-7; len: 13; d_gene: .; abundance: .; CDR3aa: CASSLARGAEQYF; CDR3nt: TGTGCCAGCAGCTTAGCAAGGGGGGCCGAGCAGTACTTC
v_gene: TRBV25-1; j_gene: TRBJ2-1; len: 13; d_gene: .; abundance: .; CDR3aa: CASSARGLNEQFF; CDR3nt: TGTGCCAGCAGTGCTAGGGGTCTCAATGAGCAGTTCTTC
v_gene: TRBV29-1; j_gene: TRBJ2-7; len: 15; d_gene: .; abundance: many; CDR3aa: CSVGRQVFGGYEQYF; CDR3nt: TGCAGCGTTGGGCGACAGGTATTTGGGGGATACGAGCAGTACTTC
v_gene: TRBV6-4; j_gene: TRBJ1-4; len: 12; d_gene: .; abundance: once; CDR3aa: CASSKGYEKLFF; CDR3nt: TGTGCCAGCAGTAAGGGCTATGAAAAACTGTTTTTT
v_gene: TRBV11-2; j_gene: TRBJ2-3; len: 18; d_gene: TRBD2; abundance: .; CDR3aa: CASSLLRGLAGGGDTRYF; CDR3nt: TGTGCCAGCAGCTTACTTAGAGGACTAGCGGGAGGGGGGGATACGCGGTATTTT
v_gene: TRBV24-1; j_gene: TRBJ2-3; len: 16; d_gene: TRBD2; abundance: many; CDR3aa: CATSDFGTSGRDTQYF; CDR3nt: TGTGCCACCAGTGATTTCGGGACTAGCGGGAGAGATACGCAGTATTTT
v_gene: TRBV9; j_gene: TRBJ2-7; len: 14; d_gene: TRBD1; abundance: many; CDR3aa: CASSVAGQGTEQYF; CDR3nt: TGTGCCAGCAGCGTAGCGGGACAGGGTACTGAGCAGTACTTC
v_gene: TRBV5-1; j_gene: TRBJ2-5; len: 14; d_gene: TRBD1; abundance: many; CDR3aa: CASSKRTGIETQYF; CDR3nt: TGCGCCAGCAGCAAAAGGACAGGGATAGAGACCCAGTACTTC
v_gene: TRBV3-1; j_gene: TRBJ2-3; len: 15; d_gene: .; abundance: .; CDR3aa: CASSQVGGVGDTQYF; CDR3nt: TGTGCCAGCAGCCAAGTAGGGGGAGTGGGAGATACGCAGTATTTT
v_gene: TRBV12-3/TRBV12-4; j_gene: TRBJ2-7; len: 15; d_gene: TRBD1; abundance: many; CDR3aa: CASSLQGVRAYEQYF; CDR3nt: TGTGCCAGCAGTCTACAGGGGGTAAGAGCCTACGAGCAGTACTTC
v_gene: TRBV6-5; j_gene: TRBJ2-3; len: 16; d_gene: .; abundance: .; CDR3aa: CASSLGKQASTDTQYF; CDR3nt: TGTGCCAGCAGCCTCGGAAAACAGGCAAGCACAGATACGCAGTATTTT
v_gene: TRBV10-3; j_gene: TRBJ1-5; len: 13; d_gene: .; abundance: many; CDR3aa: CAISGGGNQPQHF; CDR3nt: TGTGCCATCAGTGGGGGAGGCAATCAGCCCCAGCATTTT
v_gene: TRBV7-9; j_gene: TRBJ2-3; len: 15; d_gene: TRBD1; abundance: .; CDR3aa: CASSQMDRGRHTQYF; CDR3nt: TGTGCCAGCAGCCAAATGGACAGGGGTAGGCATACGCAGTATTTT